This passage covers 14 T cell receptor beta chains from one sample sequenced in a study of CD8 T cell repertoires and HIV-1 epitope variants. The data were produced by immunoSEQ multiplex PCR, yet TCRdb's version contains in-frame clones alone and is incomplete. The data show 5,500 to 6,000 clones, with around two thirds seen just once and roughly 42% held by the top ten. For these receptors, no antigen is known. Input material: cultured CD8+ T cells derived from PBMCs. The receptors derive from a male donor with HIV.

This clone was seen a single time. The J gene is TRBJ2-3, the V gene TRBV29-1, with D unresolved. CDR1 and CDR2 (germline): SQVTM, ANQGSEA. With 3 bases removed from V and 1 base from J, the gap between germline ends came to 14 bases. CDR3 length equals 15 residues. In nucleotides, the CDR3 is TGCAGCGTTGACGACTCAATGAGACGCACAGATACGCAGTATTTT. It codes for CSVDDSMRRTDTQYF.

The chain combines TRBV7-8 with TRBJ1-2; possible D gene TRBD1, 6 bases. Between the trimmed V and J ends, which lost 1 base and 7 bases, there was a span of 10 bases. The germline gives CDR1 SGHVS, CDR2 FQNEAQ. This CDR3 has 13 residues. The CDR3 sequence is CASSLVGGRGYTF. The CDR3 region has the DNA TGTGCCAGCAGCTTAGTCGGGGGCCGTGGCTACACCTTC.

This chain connects TRBV10-2 to TRBJ2-7; 7 nucleotides line up with TRBD1. Germline V gene lookup returns CDR1 WSHSY and CDR2 SAAADI. The CDR3 runs to 17 residues. V gave up 3 bases and J gave up 1 base; unmatched junction bases: 12. The DNA of the CDR3 is TGCGCCAGCAGTGATCCCCGACAGGGAGAGACGTCCTACGAGCAGTACTTC. Encoded protein: CASSDPRQGETSYEQYF.

The V gene is TRBV2, the J gene TRBJ1-1; 7 bases are a match to TRBD1. This CDR3 has 18 residues. The trim removed 10 bases at V and 0 bases at J, leaving 20 bases unmatched. Germline assignment: CDR1 SNHLY and CDR2 FYNNEI. CDR3 in amino acids: CAISSGRQGSLVNTEAFF. The CDR3 DNA is TGTGCCATCTCCTCCGGGCGACAGGGTTCCTTGGTGAACACTGAAGCTTTCTTT.

This chain joins TRBV4-3 and TRBJ1-5; 7 bases are a match to TRBD1. The CDR3 spans 15 residues. Germline lookup yields CDR1 LGHNA and CDR2 YSLEER. With 0 bases clipped from V and 4 bases from J, the junction kept 3 bases outside the gene matches. CDR3 bases: TGCGCCAGCAGCCAAGAACAGGGGATTAATCAGCCCCAGCATTTT. This encodes CASSQEQGINQPQHF.

This chain joins TRBV6-4 and TRBJ2-2; no clear D. The germline V gene encodes CDR1 MRHNA and CDR2 SNTAGT. This CDR3 comprises 13 residues. Trimming removed 2 bases at V and 1 base at J, with 2 bases between. CDR3 DNA sequence: TGTGCCAGCAGTGACAGGAACACCGGGGAGCTGTTTTTT. Its translation is CASSDRNTGELFF.

The rearrangement joins TRBV28 to TRBJ1-5; D is ambiguous. With 6 bases removed from V and 0 bases from J, the gap between germline ends came to 9 bases. Germline assignment: CDR1 MDHEN and CDR2 SYDVKM. The CDR3 is 14 amino acids. The CDR3 region has the DNA TGTGCCAGCAGAATTGAGTATAGCAATCAGCCCCAGCATTTT. This codes for CASRIEYSNQPQHF.

This clone was found a few times. This CDR3 is CASSPSSSNQPQHF. In DNA, the CDR3 is TGTGCCAGCAGTCCCTCGAGTAGCAATCAGCCCCAGCATTTT. The V gene is TRBV28, the J gene TRBJ1-5; D unclear. This CDR3 is built from 14 residues. V was trimmed by 5 bases and J by 0 bases, leaving 8 bases between them. The germline gives CDR1 MDHEN, CDR2 SYDVKM.

The J gene is TRBJ2-1, the V gene TRBV11-1, with 14 nucleotides matching TRBD2. V shed 3 bases and J 7 bases; nucleotides not matched to a gene: 2. Germline lookup yields CDR1 SGHAT and CDR2 FQDESV (reference sequence). The CDR3 runs to 15 residues. CDR3 loop: CASSFGTSGSNEQFF. The CDR3 nucleotides read TGTGCCAGCAGCTTTGGGACTAGCGGGAGTAATGAGCAGTTCTTC.

In this sample, this clone is medium-sized. The gene calls are TRBV28 and TRBJ2-7; 9 bases agree with TRBD1. V lost 2 bases to trimming and J lost 3 bases; unmatched junction nucleotides: 5. The CDR3 contains 15 residues. Germline-derived CDR1 and CDR2 are MDHEN and SYDVKM. This CDR3 reads CASSLRTGADYEQYF. DNA of the CDR3: TGTGCCAGCAGTTTAAGGACAGGGGCGGACTACGAGCAGTACTTC.

This chain connects TRBV30 to TRBJ1-3; TRBD1 agrees at 7 bases. With V trimmed by 5 bases and J by 0 bases, 7 bases remained unmatched. This CDR3 has 15 amino acids. From germline, CDR1 is GTSNPN and CDR2 SVGIG (reference sequence). The CDR3 DNA reads as TGTGCCTGGTCCCGGGACAGTGGCTCTGGAAACACCATATATTTT. It translates to CAWSRDSGSGNTIYF.

The V and J genes are TRBV15 and TRBJ2-3, with a tentative D call TRBD2 (5 bases). The CDR3 is made up of 14 amino acids. Per germline, CDR1 LNHNV and CDR2 YYDKDF (reference sequence). Trimming shortened V by 1 base and J by 3 bases, and 8 bases separated the two germline ends. This CDR3 reads CATSRGGETDTQYF. The CDR3 DNA reads TGTGCCACCAGCAGAGGGGGAGAGACAGATACGCAGTATTTT.

This clone was observed a handful of times. The chain uses TRBV9 and TRBJ2-7; TRBD1 aligns across 8 bases. The CDR3 is 16 amino acids. Germline trimming cut 4 bases from V and 0 bases from J; bases unmatched to any gene: 9. From germline, CDR1 is SGDLS and CDR2 YYNGEE. For the CDR3, the DNA is TGTGCCAGCAGCCCAGGGGGCCTTACTCTCTCCTACGAGCAGTACTTC. Residues: CASSPGGLTLSYEQYF.

The V gene is TRBV19, the J gene TRBJ2-6, with unresolved D. Germline lookup yields CDR1 LNHDA and CDR2 SQIVND (reference sequence). The V end was cut by 3 bases, the J end by 3 bases, with 9 bases between. The CDR3 spans 15 residues. The CDR3: CASSISGFGANVLTF. CDR3 in DNA: TGTGCCAGTAGTATCAGTGGCTTTGGGGCCAACGTCCTGACTTTC.